The source of this T cell receptor (beta chain) is a study of T cell responses to AZD1222 COVID-19 vaccine. Whole-study results and caveats: At 160-218 and 743-854, vaccine-associated CD4 TCRs were dominant, and they spanned spike.

Measured with immunoSEQ multiplex PCR; TCRdb has only the in-frame clones, and not every one. The data contain 85,000 or so clones, 85% to 95% of them singletons. The CDR3 extends over 15 amino acids. J was trimmed by 4 bases and V by 4 bases; bases with no gene match: 8. Germline-derived CDR1 and CDR2 are SGHAT and FQNNGV. As concerns this clone: Antigen: not known.

The source is an adult who received the AZD1222 COVID-19 vaccine. This specimen consisted of peripheral blood, obtained 28 days after the second AZD1222 dose. V and J are TRBV11-2 and TRBJ2-5; 8 bases align to TRBD2. CDR3: CASSSVERERETQYF. The CDR3 DNA follows: TGTGCCAGCAGCTCCGTGGAGCGGGAGAGAGAGACCCAGTACTTC.